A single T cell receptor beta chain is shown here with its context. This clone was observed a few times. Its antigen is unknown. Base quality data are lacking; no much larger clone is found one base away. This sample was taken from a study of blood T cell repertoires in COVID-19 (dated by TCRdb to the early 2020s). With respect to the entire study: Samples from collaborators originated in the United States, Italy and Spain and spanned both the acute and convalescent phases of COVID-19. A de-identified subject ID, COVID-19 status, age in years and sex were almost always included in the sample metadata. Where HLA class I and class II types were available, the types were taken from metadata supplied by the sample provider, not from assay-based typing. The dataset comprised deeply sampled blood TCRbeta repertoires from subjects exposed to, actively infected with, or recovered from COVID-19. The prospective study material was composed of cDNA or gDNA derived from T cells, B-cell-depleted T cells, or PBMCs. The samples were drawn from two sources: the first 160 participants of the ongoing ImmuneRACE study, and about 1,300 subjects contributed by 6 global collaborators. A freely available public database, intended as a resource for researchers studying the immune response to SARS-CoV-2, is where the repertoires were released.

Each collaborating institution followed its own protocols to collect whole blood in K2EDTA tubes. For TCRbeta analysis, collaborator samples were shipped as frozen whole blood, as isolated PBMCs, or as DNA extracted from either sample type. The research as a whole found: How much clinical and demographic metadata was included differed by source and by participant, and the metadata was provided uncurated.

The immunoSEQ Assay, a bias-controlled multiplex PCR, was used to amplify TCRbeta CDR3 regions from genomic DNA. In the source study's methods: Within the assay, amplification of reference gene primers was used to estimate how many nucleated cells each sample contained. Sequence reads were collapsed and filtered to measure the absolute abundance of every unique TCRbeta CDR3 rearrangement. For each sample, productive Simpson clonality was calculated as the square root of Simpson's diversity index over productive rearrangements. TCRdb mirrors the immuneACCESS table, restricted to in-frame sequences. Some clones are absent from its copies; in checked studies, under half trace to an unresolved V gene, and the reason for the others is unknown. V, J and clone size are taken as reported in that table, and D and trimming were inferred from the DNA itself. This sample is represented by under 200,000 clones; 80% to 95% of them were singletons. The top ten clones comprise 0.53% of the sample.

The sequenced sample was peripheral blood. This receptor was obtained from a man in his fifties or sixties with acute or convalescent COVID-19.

DNA sequence: TGTGCCAGCAGCTTATCCGGGGGACGGGAGACCCAGTACTTC. Its translation reads: CASSLSGGRETQYF. This receptor chain uses TRBV7-6 and TRBJ2-5; TRBD2 is a weak D gene call, 6 bases matching. From the cysteine up to the phenylalanine, the CDR3 has a length of 14 residues. Left in the record is the CDR3 DNA by itself, 42 bases read in frame from the first base. Reading the germline V gene gives CDR1 SGHVS and CDR2 FNYEAQ. V was cut back by 2 bases and J by 5 bases, leaving a gap of 12 bases between them.